The present TCR beta chain was sequenced within a study of technical replicates of blood from several donors. Produced via immunoSEQ multiplex PCR; TCRdb's table is partial and in-frame only. The sample shows 75,000 to 90,000 clones, roughly 94% of them seen only once. The source is a human donor in good health. Sequencing was done on a sample of T cells isolated from PBMCs.

CDR3 coding DNA: TGTGCCTGGAGCATGACAGGGGGGGAAAAACTGTTTTTT. Its translation: CAWSMTGGEKLFF. The V gene is TRBV30, the J gene TRBJ1-4, with 9 bases matching TRBD1. V trimming: 3 bases; J trimming: 8 bases; junction bases outside the gene matches: 4. This CDR3 region has 13 residues. Germline lookup yields CDR1 GTSNPN and CDR2 SVGIG (reference sequence).